This TCR beta chain was sequenced in a study of regulatory T cells in long-lasting Graves disease (dated by TCRdb to about 2021). Regarding the research as a whole: Persistent Graves' disease meant more than 5 years of antithyroid drug treatment with TSH receptor autoantibodies that stayed positive. Persistent Graves' disease patients were compared with newly diagnosed Graves' disease patients by peripheral blood TCR sequencing and RNA sequencing. Persistent Graves' disease patients in the clinical cohort had taken antithyroid drugs for roughly ten years on average. A total of about 33 samples were covered by TCR sequencing, comprising approximately 13 persistent and 20 newly diagnosed Graves' disease patients. The study was conducted in China and was registered as a clinical trial. What the authors observed across the whole study: Sequencing and analysis were restricted to the TCR beta chain. Compared with newly diagnosed patients, patients with persistent Graves' disease had lower TCR Shannon entropy and fewer highly expanded clones, which suggests clonal expansion. Persistent disease showed preferential use of TRBV28, TRBJ1-2 and TRBJ2-5, whereas newly diagnosed disease favored TRBV20-1 and TRBJ2-1. The authors acknowledged the small sample size as a limitation that may reduce accuracy. Persistent patients shared more public clonotypes among themselves (under 3,000) than newly diagnosed patients did (more than 950). Only peripheral blood was studied, because thyroid tissue, the primary lesion, was inaccessible.

Sample time point, as interpreted from the label and publication: persistent/refractory GD, antithyroid drugs over 5 years with positive TRAb. For both TCR sequencing and RNA sequencing, RNA was extracted from PBMCs in TRIzol. The diagnosis of Graves' disease was made according to American Thyroid Association guidelines. The patients came from an endocrinology department in Xi'an, China. Each patient gave 7 to 9.5 milliliters of peripheral blood, collected in an EDTA anticoagulant tube. Ficoll Paque Plus density gradient separation was used to isolate PBMCs, and no further T cell sorting was performed. RNA quality was checked with an Agilent 2100 Bioanalyzer and agarose gel, and concentration with a NanoDrop 2000. This clonotype was detected a few times. Which antigen it targets is not known. Within one base of it there is no much larger clone, and no base qualities were kept. V loses 1 base of germline sequence and J loses 1 base, and the interval between the two ends is 11 bases. The CDR3 numbers 14 residues from cysteine through phenylalanine. The sequence is cut down to CDR3 DNA, 42 bases in frame from base 1. In the germline V gene, CDR1 corresponds to SQVTM and CDR2 to ANQGSEA.

Libraries were made using multiplex PCR. Instrument on record: Illumina HiSeq 4000. iRepertoire HTBI primers and Arm-PCR amplification of CDR3 regions were used to construct TCR beta libraries. Before sequencing, the PCR products underwent gel purification. Per the original workflow: Gene usage analysis of CDR3 amino acid clonotypes relied on the roughly 60 TRBV and 14 TRBJ segments identified across samples. COPE and FqMerger were used to merge filtered high-quality paired reads into contigs. BLAST was used to align contigs to the IMGT TRBV, TRBD and TRBJ reference genes, and CDR3 was defined following IMGT. Clonotypes above 0.1% frequency were classified as highly expanded clones. Shannon entropy served as the measure of repertoire diversity, while the Gini coefficient captured V-J evenness. Public clonotypes were defined as clonotypes shared by more than one individual. TCRdb redid the processing of the public reads, applying fastp at Q25 and MiXCR, and retained in-frame beta chains. Merged by CDR3 protein, the rows form single entries marked with the most common genes and DNA. The V and J calls reflect TCRdb's pipeline rather than the authors' work. The sample table contains about 660,000 distinct CDR3 sequences; only one count was recorded for about 30% of them. Around 42% of the sample lies in the top ten.

Sequenced here: peripheral blood mononuclear cells (PBMCs), sampled when the disease was refractory, from a patient treated with antithyroid drugs. The clonotype was recovered from a female donor with Graves disease. The sequence links TRBV29-1 to TRBJ2-7; a confident D gene designation cannot be given. The CDR3: CSVEGPTTSYEQYF. The nucleotide sequence is TGCAGCGTTGAAGGGCCTACTACTTCCTACGAGCAGTACTTC.